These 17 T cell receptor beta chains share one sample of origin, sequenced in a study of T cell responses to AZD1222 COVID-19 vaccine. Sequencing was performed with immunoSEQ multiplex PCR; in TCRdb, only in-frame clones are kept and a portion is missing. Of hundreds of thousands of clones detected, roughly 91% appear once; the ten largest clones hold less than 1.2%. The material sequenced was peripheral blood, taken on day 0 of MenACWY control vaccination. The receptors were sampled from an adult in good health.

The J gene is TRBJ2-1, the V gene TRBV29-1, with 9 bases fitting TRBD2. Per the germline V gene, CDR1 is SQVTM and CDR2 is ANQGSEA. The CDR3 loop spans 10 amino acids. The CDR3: CVAGDNEQFF. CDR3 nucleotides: TGCGTAGCGGGGGACAATGAGCAGTTCTTC.

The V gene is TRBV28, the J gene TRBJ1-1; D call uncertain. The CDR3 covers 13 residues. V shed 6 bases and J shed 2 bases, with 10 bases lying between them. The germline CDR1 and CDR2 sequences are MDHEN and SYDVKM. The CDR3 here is CASSPRVNTEAFF. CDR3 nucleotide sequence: TGTGCCAGCAGCCCTAGGGTAAACACTGAAGCTTTCTTT.

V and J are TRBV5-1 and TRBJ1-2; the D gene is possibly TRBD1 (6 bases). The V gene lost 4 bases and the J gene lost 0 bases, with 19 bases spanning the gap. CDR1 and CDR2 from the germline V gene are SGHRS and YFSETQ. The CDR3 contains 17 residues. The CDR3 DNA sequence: TGCGCCAGCAGCCCTGGGCTTCAGGGACAACCTAACTATGGCTACACCTTC. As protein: CASSPGLQGQPNYGYTF.

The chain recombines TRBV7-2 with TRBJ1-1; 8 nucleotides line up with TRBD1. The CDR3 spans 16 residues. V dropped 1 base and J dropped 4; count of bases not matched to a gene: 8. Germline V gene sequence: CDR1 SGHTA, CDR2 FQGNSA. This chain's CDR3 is CASSLGAQGGGTEAFF. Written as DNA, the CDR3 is TGTGCCAGCAGCTTAGGGGCACAGGGGGGAGGCACTGAAGCTTTCTTT. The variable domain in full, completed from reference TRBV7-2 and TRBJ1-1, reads GAGVSQSPSNKVTEKGKDVELRCDPISGHTALYWYRQSLGQGLEFLIYFQGNSAPDKSGLPSDRFSAERTGGSVSTLTIQRTQQEDSAVYLCASSLGAQGGGTEAFFGQGTRLTVV.

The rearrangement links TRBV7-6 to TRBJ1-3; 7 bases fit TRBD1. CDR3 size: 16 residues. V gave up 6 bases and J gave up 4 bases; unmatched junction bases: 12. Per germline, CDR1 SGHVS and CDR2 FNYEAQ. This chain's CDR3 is CASSYSTGTAGNTIYF. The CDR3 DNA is TGTGCCAGCAGTTACTCTACCGGGACAGCGGGAAACACCATATATTTT.

CDR3 protein: CASSALHRGRETQYF. In nucleotides, the CDR3 is TGTGCCAGCAGCGCCCTCCACAGGGGTCGCGAGACCCAGTACTTC. The V call is TRBV9, the J call TRBJ2-5; 7 nucleotides line up with TRBD1. The CDR3 spans 15 residues. In germline, CDR1 is SGDLS, CDR2 YYNGEE. Losses at the gene ends were 3 bases for V and 5 bases for J; bases not matched to a gene: 10.

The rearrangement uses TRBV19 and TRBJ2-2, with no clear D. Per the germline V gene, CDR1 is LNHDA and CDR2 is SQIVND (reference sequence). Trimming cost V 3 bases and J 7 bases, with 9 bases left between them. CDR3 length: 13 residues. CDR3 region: CASSIGAVGELFF. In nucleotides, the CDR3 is TGTGCCAGTAGTATTGGTGCGGTCGGGGAGCTGTTTTTT. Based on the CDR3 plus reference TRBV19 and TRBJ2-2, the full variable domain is DGGITQSPKYLFRKEGQNVTLSCEQNLNHDAMYWYRQDPGQGLRLIYYSQIVNDFQKGDIAEGYSVSREKKESFPLTVTSAQKNPTAFYLCASSIGAVGELFFGEGSRLTVL.

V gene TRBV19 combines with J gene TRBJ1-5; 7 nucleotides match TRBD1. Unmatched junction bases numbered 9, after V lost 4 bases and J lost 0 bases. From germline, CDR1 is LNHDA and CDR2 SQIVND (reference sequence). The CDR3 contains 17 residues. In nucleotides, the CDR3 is TGTGCCAGTAGTAGAGGGGGACAGACTCATAGCAATCAGCCCCAGCATTTT. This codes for CASSRGGQTHSNQPQHF.

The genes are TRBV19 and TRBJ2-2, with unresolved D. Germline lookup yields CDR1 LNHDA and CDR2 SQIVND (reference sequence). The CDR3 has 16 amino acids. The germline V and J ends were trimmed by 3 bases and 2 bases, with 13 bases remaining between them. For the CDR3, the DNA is TGTGCCAGTAGTATTTTAACAGTCCCCAACACCGGGGAGCTGTTTTTT. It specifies CASSILTVPNTGELFF.

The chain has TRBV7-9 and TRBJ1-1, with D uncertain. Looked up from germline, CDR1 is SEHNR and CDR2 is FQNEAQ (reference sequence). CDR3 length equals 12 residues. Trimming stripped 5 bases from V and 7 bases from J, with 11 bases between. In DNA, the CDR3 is TGTGCCAGCAGCCCCTGGGAGAGTGAAGCTTTCTTT. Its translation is CASSPWESEAFF.

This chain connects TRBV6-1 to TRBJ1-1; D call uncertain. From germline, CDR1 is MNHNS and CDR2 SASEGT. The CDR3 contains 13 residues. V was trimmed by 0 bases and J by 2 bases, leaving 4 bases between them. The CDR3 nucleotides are TGTGCCAGCAGTGAAGCACCAAACACTGAAGCTTTCTTT. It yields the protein CASSEAPNTEAFF.

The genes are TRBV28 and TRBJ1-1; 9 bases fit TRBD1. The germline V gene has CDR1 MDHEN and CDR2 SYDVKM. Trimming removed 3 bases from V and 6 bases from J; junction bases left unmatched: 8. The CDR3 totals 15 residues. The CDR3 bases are TGTGCCAGCAGTTTGGGTGGACAGGGGAGCCCTGAAGCTTTCTTT. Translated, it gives CASSLGGQGSPEAFF.

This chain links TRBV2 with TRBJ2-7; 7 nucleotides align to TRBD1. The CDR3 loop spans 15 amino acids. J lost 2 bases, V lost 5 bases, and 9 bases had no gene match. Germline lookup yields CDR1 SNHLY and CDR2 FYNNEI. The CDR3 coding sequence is TGTGCCAGCAGTCAGGGGACAGCCCTTACCTACGAGCAGTACTTC. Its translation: CASSQGTALTYEQYF. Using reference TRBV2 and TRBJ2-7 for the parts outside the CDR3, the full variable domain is EPEVTQTPSHQVTQMGQEVILRCVPISNHLYFYWYRQILGQKVEFLVSFYNNEISEKSEIFDDQFSVERPDGSNFTLKIRSTKLEDSAMYFCASSQGTALTYEQYFGPGTRLTVT.

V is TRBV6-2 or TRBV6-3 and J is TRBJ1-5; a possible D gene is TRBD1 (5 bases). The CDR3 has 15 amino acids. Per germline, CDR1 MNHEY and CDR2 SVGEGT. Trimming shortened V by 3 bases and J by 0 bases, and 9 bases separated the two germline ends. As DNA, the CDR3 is TGTGCCAGCAGTTATGGGGCTTATAGCAATCAGCCCCAGCATTTT. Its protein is CASSYGAYSNQPQHF.

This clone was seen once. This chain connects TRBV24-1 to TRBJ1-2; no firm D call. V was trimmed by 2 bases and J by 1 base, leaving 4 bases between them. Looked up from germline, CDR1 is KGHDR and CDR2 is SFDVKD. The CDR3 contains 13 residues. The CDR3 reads CATSDSYNYGYTF. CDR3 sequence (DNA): TGTGCCACCAGTGATTCTTATAACTATGGCTACACCTTC.

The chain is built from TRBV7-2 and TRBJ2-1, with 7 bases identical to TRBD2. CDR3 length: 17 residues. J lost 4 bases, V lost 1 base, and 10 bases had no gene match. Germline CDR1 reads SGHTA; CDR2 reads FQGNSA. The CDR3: CASSLGQRGIIYNEQFF. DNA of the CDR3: TGTGCCAGCAGCTTAGGCCAGCGGGGAATAATTTACAATGAGCAGTTCTTC.

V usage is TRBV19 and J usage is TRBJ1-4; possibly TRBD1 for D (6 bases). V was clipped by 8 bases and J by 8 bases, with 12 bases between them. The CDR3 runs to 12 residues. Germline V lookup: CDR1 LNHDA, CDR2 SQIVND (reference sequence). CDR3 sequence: CASWGAGEKLFF. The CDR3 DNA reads TGTGCCAGTTGGGGGGCTGGGGAAAAACTGTTTTTT.